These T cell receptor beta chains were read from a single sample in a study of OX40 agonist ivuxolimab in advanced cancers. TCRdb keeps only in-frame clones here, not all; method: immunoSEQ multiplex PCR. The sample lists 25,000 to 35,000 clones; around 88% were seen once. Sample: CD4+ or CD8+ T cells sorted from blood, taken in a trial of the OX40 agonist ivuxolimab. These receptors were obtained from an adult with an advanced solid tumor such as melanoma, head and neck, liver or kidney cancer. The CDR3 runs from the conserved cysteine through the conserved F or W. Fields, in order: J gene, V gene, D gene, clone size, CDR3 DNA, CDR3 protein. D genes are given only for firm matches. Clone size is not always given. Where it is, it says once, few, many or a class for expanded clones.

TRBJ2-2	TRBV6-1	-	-	TGTGCCAGCAGCCCACAACACCGGGAGCTGTTTTTT	CASSPQHRELFF
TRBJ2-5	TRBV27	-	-	TGTGCCAGCAGTTTAGAGACGGGGCAAGAGACCCAGTACTTC	CASSLETGQETQYF
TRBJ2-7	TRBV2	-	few	TGTGCCAGCAGTGGCGGGACAGCTGGGGCTTTCTACGAGCAGTACTTC	CASSGGTAGAFYEQYF
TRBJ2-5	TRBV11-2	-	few	TGTGCCAGCAGCCTAGTGACGGACTTGGGGCAGACCCAGTACTTC	CASSLVTDLGQTQYF
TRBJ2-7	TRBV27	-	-	TGTGCCAGCAGTCTCCGGGACGGACTGTACGAGCAGTACTTC	CASSLRDGLYEQYF
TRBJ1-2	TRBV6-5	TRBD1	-	TGTGCCAGCAGCCCGACAGGGATTGACTATGGCTACACCTTC	CASSPTGIDYGYTF
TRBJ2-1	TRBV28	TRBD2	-	TGTGCCAGCAATATACTAGCGGGAGTGTTGAATGAGCAGTTCTTC	CASNILAGVLNEQFF
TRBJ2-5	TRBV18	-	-	TGTGCCAGCTCACCGACCTTGGGCCTCCAAGAGACCCAGTACTTC	CASSPTLGLQETQYF
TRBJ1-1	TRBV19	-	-	TGTGCCAGTAGTATACTAGGGGTGAACACTGAAGCTTTCTTT	CASSILGVNTEAFF
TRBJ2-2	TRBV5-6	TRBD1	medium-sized	TGTGCCAGCAGCTATAGGACAGGGGACTACACCGGGGAGCTGTTTTTT	CASSYRTGDYTGELFF
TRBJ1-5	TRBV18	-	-	TGTGCCAGCTCACAGGGCCTTAGCAATCAGCCCCAGCATTTT	CASSQGLSNQPQHF
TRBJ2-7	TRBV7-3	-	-	TGTGCCAGCACCAATAGAATCCCAGGGGAGCCCGGGTACGAGCAGTACTTC	CASTNRIPGEPGYEQYF
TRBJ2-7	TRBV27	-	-	TGTGCCAGCAGTTTAAAGATCTCCTACGAGCAGTACTTC	CASSLKISYEQYF
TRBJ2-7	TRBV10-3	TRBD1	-	TGTGCCATCACCTTGGACAGGGGGCGGTACGAGCAGTACTTC	CAITLDRGRYEQYF
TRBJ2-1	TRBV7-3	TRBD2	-	TGTGCCAGCAGCCAACTAGCGGGAGCACCGAGCTCCTACAATGAGCAGTTCTTC	CASSQLAGAPSSYNEQFF
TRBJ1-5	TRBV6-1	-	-	TGTGCCAGCACCCTCCCAGCAGGCCACAATCAGCCCCAGCATTTT	CASTLPAGHNQPQHF
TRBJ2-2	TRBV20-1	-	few	TGCAGTGTTGGGGCCGGGGAGCTGTTTTTT	CSVGAGELFF
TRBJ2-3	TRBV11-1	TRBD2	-	TGTGCCAGCAGCTGGACTAGCGGGGGGTGGACCTCTAGCACAGATACGCAGTATTTT	CASSWTSGGWTSSTDTQYF
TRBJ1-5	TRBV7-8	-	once	TGTGCCAGCAGCTTGGGGGGACCTAATCAGCCCCAGCATTTT	CASSLGGPNQPQHF
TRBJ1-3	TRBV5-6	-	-	TGTGCCAGCAGCTTGGGACCCCGGGGTGGAAACACCATATATTTT	CASSLGPRGGNTIYF
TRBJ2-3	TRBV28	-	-	TGTGCCAGCAGTTTAAGGACAAGTTACCGTTTTAGCACAGATACGCAGTATTTT	CASSLRTSYRFSTDTQYF
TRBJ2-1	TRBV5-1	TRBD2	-	TGCGCCAGCAGCTGGGGACCGGGGGGGCCCCACAATGAGCAGTTCTTC	CASSWGPGGPHNEQFF
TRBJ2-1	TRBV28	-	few	TGTGCCAGCAGTTTACCCGAAGGCCTCTCCTACAATGAGCAGTTCTTC	CASSLPEGLSYNEQFF
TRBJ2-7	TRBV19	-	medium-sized	TGTGCCAGTTCAGGGTCCCCCTACGAGCAGTACTTC	CASSGSPYEQYF
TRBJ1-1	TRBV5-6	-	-	TGTGCCAGCAGCTTGGTGCTAATGAACACTGAAGCTTTCTTT	CASSLVLMNTEAFF
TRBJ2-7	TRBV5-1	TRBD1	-	TGCGCCAGCTTTAACAGGGGGCGCGACGAGCAGTACTTC	CASFNRGRDEQYF
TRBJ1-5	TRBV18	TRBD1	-	TGTGCCAGCTCATCATGGACAGGGGAATTCAATCAGCCCCAGCATTTT	CASSSWTGEFNQPQHF
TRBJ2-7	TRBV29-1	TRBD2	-	TGCAGCGTCCGACTAGCGGGAGTGTACGAGCAGTACTTC	CSVRLAGVYEQYF
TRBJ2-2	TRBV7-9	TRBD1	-	TGTGCCAGCAGCTCCAGCGTACAGGGGTGGGACACCGGGGAGCTGTTTTTT	CASSSSVQGWDTGELFF
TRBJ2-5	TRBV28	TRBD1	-	TGTGCCAGCAGTCTTTGGACAGGGGTTAATGTCAACCAAGAGACCCAGTACTTC	CASSLWTGVNVNQETQYF
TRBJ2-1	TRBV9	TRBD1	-	TGTGCCAGCAGCGTAGTGGACAGGGAGAATGAGCAGTTCTTC	CASSVVDRENEQFF
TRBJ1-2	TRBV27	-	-	TGTGCCAGCGCCCAACAGGGACCGGGAGGCTACACCTTC	CASAQQGPGGYTF
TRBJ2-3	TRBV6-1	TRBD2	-	TGTGCCAGCAGTGATTGGGCGGGAGCCGTAACAGATACGCAGTATTTT	CASSDWAGAVTDTQYF
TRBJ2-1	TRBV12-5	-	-	TGTGCTAGTGGTTTGGTACGGGCGGCTACCTCCTACAATGAGCAGTTCTTC	CASGLVRAATSYNEQFF
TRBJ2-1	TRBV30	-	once	TGTGCCTGGAGGGGACCCTACAATGAGCAGTTCTTC	CAWRGPYNEQFF
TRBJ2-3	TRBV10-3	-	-	TGTGCCATCTCCCACGGACAAACCAGCACAGATACGCAGTATTTT	CAISHGQTSTDTQYF
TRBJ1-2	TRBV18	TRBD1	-	TGTGCCAGCTCACCTTCGGACAGGTCCGGGTGGGATGGCTACACCTTC	CASSPSDRSGWDGYTF
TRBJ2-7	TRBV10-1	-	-	TGCGCCAGCAGCGCCCTCGACAGCTACGAGCAGTACTTC	CASSALDSYEQYF
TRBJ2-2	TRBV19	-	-	TGTGCCAGTAGTATAGTACCCGGTAACACCGGGGAGCTGTTTTTT	CASSIVPGNTGELFF
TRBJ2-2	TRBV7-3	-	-	TGTGCCAGCAGCCGAGGACCCGCGAACACCGGGGAGCTGTTTTTT	CASSRGPANTGELFF
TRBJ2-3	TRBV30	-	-	TGTGCCTGGAGTGTATTGACAGATACGCAGTATTTT	CAWSVLTDTQYF
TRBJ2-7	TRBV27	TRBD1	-	TGTGCCAGCAGAACGGGACAGGCCACCTACGAGCAGTACTTC	CASRTGQATYEQYF
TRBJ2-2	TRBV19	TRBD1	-	TGTGCCAGTAGTCCAGGACAGGGGAGCGGGGAGCTGTTTTTT	CASSPGQGSGELFF
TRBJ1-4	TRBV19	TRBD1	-	TGTGCCAGTAGTATCTTCGGGGACAGGGAGGGTGAAGAAAAACTGTTTTTT	CASSIFGDREGEEKLFF
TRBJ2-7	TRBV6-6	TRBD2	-	TGTGCCAGCAGCGAGCGGGGCACCTACGAGCAGTACTTC	CASSERGTYEQYF
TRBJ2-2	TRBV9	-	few	TGTGCCAGCAGCGTACAGTCGTCAGGGATGAACACCGGGGAGCTGTTTTTT	CASSVQSSGMNTGELFF
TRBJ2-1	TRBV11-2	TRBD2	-	TGTGCCAGCAGCTTCGTCAGCGGGAGTCTCGATGAGCAGTTCTTC	CASSFVSGSLDEQFF
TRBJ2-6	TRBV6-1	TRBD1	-	TGTGCCAGCAGAGAAAAGGCCGGGACAGGGGAATCTGGGGCCAACGTCCTGACTTTC	CASREKAGTGESGANVLTF
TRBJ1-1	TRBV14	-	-	TGTGCCAGCAGCCCTACCGGAGGGCGGAACACTGAAGCTTTCTTT	CASSPTGGRNTEAFF
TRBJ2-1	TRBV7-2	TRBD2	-	TGTGCCAGCAGCTCAGCCGGGACTAGCGGGTTCTATGAGCAGTTCTTC	CASSSAGTSGFYEQFF
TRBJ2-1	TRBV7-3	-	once	TGTGCCAGCAGCTTAAAGACGGGGCCCTACAATGAGCAGTTCTTC	CASSLKTGPYNEQFF
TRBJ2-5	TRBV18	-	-	TGTGCCAGCTCCCCTAAGGAGGCAGGGTACCAAGAGACCCAGTACTTC	CASSPKEAGYQETQYF
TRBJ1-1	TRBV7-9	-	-	TGTGCCAGCAGCTTATGGGGGGCGGGCACTGAAGCTTTCTTT	CASSLWGAGTEAFF
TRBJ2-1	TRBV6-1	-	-	TGTGCCAGCTTTAGCTTACAGGGCAATGAGCAGTTCTTC	CASFSLQGNEQFF